This TCR beta chain was observed in a study of OX40 agonist ivuxolimab in advanced cancers. Study background: Cohort: around 83% men, mean age around 61, aged roughly 23 to 79.

Details on this clone: Its antigen is still unknown.

Study-wide results and limits: In the 0.1-3.0 mg/kg groups, partial responders showed among the lowest expansion. Mean expanded clone counts were higher in CD8+ than CD4+ T cells. Low normalized T-cell clonal expansion was additionally recorded for some nonresponders.

V was cut by 4 bases and J by 5 bases, with 24 bases left in between. The CDR3 length is 18 residues. Germline V gene data show CDR1 as SGHNT and CDR2 as YENEEA. Data came from immunoSEQ multiplex PCR; TCRdb stores just in-frame clones and leaves some out. Here the sample spans about 80,000 clones, roughly 87% being singletons. The V and J genes are TRBV11-3 and TRBJ2-1; possibly TRBD1 for D (6 bases). The sample in question was CD4+ or CD8+ T cells sorted from blood, obtained in a trial of the OX40 agonist ivuxolimab. The TCR comes from an adult with an advanced solid tumor such as melanoma, head and neck, liver or kidney cancer. This CDR3 reads CASSSKSGTGLLDNEQFF. The CDR3 DNA is TGTGCCAGCAGCTCCAAATCCGGAACAGGGTTGTTAGACAATGAGCAGTTCTTC.